This is a list of T cell receptor beta chains from one sample in a study of T cells in Graves' hyperthyroidism and ophthalmopathy. TCRdb ran MiXCR on the multiplex PCR reads and lists one entry per CDR3 protein. The profile shows fewer than 300,000 distinct CDR3 sequences, 13% to 15% of them singletons. The specimen was blood. These receptors originate from a woman between 50 and 59 years old with Graves' hyperthyroidism that later progressed to Graves' ophthalmopathy. CDR3s include the opening cysteine and the closing phenylalanine or tryptophan. The D gene is left open where the match is weak. Only some rows state a clone size, as once, few, many or a class for expanded clones.

>16|TRBJ1-5|.|TRBV15|.
TGTGCCACCAGCAGAGATCAGGGCAGACGCAATCAGCCCCAGCATTTT
CATSRDQGRRNQPQHF
>15|TRBJ2-3|many|TRBV20-1|.
TGCAGTGCTAGAGATCTCGGGTGGCACACAGATACGCAGTATTTT
CSARDLGWHTDTQYF
>16|TRBJ1-2|many|TRBV27|TRBD1
TGTGCCAGCACTGAAACGCTGGACAGGGGAAGGAGAGGCTACACCTTC
CASTETLDRGRRGYTF
>12|TRBJ1-1|many|TRBV18|TRBD1
TGTGCCAGCTCCCCGAAGACAGGGGAAGCTTTCTTT
CASSPKTGEAFF
>16|TRBJ2-3|many|TRBV7-6|TRBD1
TGTGCCAGCAGCTCCTCGGGACAGTCTTGGACAGATACGCAGTATTTT
CASSSSGQSWTDTQYF
>13|TRBJ2-6|many|TRBV24-1|.
TGTGCCACCAGTGACCCCGGGGCCAACGTCCTGACTTTC
CATSDPGANVLTF
>14|TRBJ1-4|.|TRBV4-1|.
TGCGCCAGCAGCCAAGTGAAGCGGGGTGAAAAACTGTTTTTT
CASSQVKRGEKLFF
>12|TRBJ1-1|few|TRBV19|.
TGTGCCAGTAGTATCAGGGGCACTGAAGCTTTCTTT
CASSIRGTEAFF
>16|TRBJ2-2|few|TRBV19|TRBD1
TGTGCCAGTAACCCCCGGGGACAGGGGTCGGGCGGGGAGCTGTTTTTT
CASNPRGQGSGGELFF
>13|TRBJ2-5|many|TRBV20-1|TRBD1
TGCAGTGCTCTAGACAGGGGCCAAGAGACCCAGTACTTC
CSALDRGQETQYF
>15|TRBJ1-5|.|TRBV6-1|.
TGTGCCAGCAGTCGCGAGGGGGGATTCGATCAGCCCCAGCATTTT
CASSREGGFDQPQHF
>18|TRBJ2-3|many|TRBV10-3|TRBD2
TGTGCCATCAGTGAGAGAGTGAATAGCGGGAGGGCCTTTGATACGCAGTATTTT
CAISERVNSGRAFDTQYF
>14|TRBJ1-4|.|TRBV28|.
TGTGCCAGCAGGCTGGACCCAGCTAATGAAAAACTGTTTTTT
CASRLDPANEKLFF
>13|TRBJ2-5|many|TRBV20-1|.
TGCAGCGGGGCCGGCTATGAACAAGAGACCCAGTACTTC
CSGAGYEQETQYF
>15|TRBJ2-1|many|TRBV7-9|.
TGTGCCAGCAGCTTAGACTCAAAGGCTGGTAATGAGCAGTTCTTC
CASSLDSKAGNEQFF
>16|TRBJ1-5|many|TRBV28|.
TGTGCCAGCAGTTTCCTTACTGCGGGTTGGGGCCAGCCCCAGCATTTT
CASSFLTAGWGQPQHF
>13|TRBJ1-4|.|TRBV2|.
TGTGCCAGCAGTGACAGCGGAAATGAAAAACTGTTTTTT
CASSDSGNEKLFF
>21|TRBJ2-2|few|TRBV4-1|.
TGCGCCAGCAGCCAAGCGCCCAGCGGGAGAGAGAGCTACAGGGGACCCGGGGAGCTGTTTTTT
CASSQAPSGRESYRGPGELFF
>13|TRBJ2-2|many|TRBV11-3|TRBD1
TGTGCCAGCAGCCCGACAGGGACCGGGGAGCTGTTTTTT
CASSPTGTGELFF
>13|TRBJ1-5|many|TRBV2|TRBD1
TGTGCCAGCGGAGGGACAGGTAATCAGCCCCAGCATTTT
CASGGTGNQPQHF
>13|TRBJ1-5|many|TRBV28|.
TGTGCCAGCAGTTTATTGGGGTTTGGAGCCCAGCATTTT
CASSLLGFGAQHF
>13|TRBJ2-3|few|TRBV10-1|.
TGCGCCAGCAGTGATCCGAACACAGATACGCAGTATTTT
CASSDPNTDTQYF
>16|TRBJ2-1|.|TRBV2|.
TGTGCCAGCCCCTCCCTACTCGGGCGCTCCTACAATGAGCAGTTCTTC
CASPSLLGRSYNEQFF
>15|TRBJ2-6|many|TRBV18|.
TGTGCCAGCTCACCGCCAAACTCTGGGGCCAACGTCCTGACTTTC
CASSPPNSGANVLTF
>16|TRBJ2-3|many|TRBV9|.
TGTGCCAGCAGCGTAGCTCAGGGCGGACCCACAGATACGCAGTATTTT
CASSVAQGGPTDTQYF
>16|TRBJ2-7|.|TRBV5-6|.
TGTGCCAGCAGCTTGGTTTTGTCTAGTCCATCCTCCGAGCAGTACTTC
CASSLVLSSPSSEQYF
>16|TRBJ2-1|many|TRBV20-1|TRBD2
TGCAGTGCGAACCCCTCGCTAGCGGGAGGTCTAGATGAGCAGTTCTTC
CSANPSLAGGLDEQFF
>18|TRBJ2-6|few|TRBV13|.
TGTGCCAGCAGCTTAAAGAGACAGAGCTACTCTGGGGCCAACGTCCTGACTTTC
CASSLKRQSYSGANVLTF